Below, 6 T cell receptor beta chains from the same sample are listed, as sequenced in a study of blood T cell repertoires in COVID-19. Some clones are missing from TCRdb's copy, which holds only in-frame ones; the method was immunoSEQ multiplex PCR. The repertoire holds 200,000 to 300,000 clones, with around 84% as singletons. The sample was peripheral blood. The origin of the receptors is a man aged 55 to 69 with acute or convalescent COVID-19.

The count of this clone is one. Germline and junction disagree at one end, which may indicate a read error. The chain combines TRBV7-7 with TRBJ2-7, with 8 positions matching TRBD2. Germline assignment: CDR1 SSHAT and CDR2 FNYEAQ (reference sequence). The CDR3 is 17 residues long. The CDR3 nucleotides are TGTGCTAGCAGCCCCCACCCAGTGGCGGGGGGTTCCTACGAGCAGTACTTC. This codes for CASSPHPVAGGSYEQYF.

The rearrangement links TRBV3-1 (or the pseudogene TRBV3-2) to TRBJ2-1, with 11 bases that match TRBD2. V dropped 1 base and J dropped 9; count of bases not matched to a gene: 5. Per the germline V gene, CDR1 is LGHDT and CDR2 is YNNKEL (reference sequence). The length of the CDR3 is 15 residues. CDR3 coding DNA: TGTGCCAGCAGCCAAGTGGGGACTAGCGGCCTTGAGCAGTTCTTC. It translates to CASSQVGTSGLEQFF.

This chain connects TRBV5-6 to TRBJ1-2; no reliable D call. This CDR3 has 15 residues. From germline, CDR1 is SGHDT and CDR2 YYEEEE. Trimming took 1 base from V and 5 from J, leaving 15 bases between them. The CDR3 spells CASSLREALRYGYTF. The CDR3 DNA is TGTGCCAGCAGCTTGAGAGAGGCCCTAAGGTATGGCTACACCTTC.

The chain combines TRBV28 with TRBJ2-7; 10 bases agree with TRBD1. Trimming at V came to 5 bases and at J to 2 bases, leaving 15 bases not matched to a gene. CDR1 and CDR2 (germline): MDHEN, SYDVKM. CDR3 size: 18 residues. CDR3 loop: CASSTNPGQGYKAYEQYF. CDR3 DNA sequence: TGTGCCAGCAGTACAAACCCGGGACAGGGGTATAAAGCCTACGAGCAGTACTTC.

The rearrangement joins TRBV29-1 to TRBJ2-7; the match to TRBD1 covers 8 bases. J was trimmed by 1 base and V by 7 bases; bases with no gene match: 6. Germline CDR1 is SQVTM and CDR2 is ANQGSEA. This CDR3 is built from 13 residues. In DNA form, the CDR3 reads TGCAGCGCCACGACAGGGGCTTCCTACGAGCAGTACTTC. Its translation is CSATTGASYEQYF.

The chain is built from TRBV15 and TRBJ2-7; 14 bases map to TRBD2. V gave up 4 bases and J gave up 1 base; unmatched junction bases: 9. The CDR3 contains 18 residues. CDR1 LNHNV and CDR2 YYDKDF come from the germline V gene (reference sequence). Here the CDR3 reads CATSTGTSGSKGSYEQYF. In DNA form, the CDR3 reads TGTGCCACCAGCACCGGGACTAGCGGGAGCAAGGGATCCTACGAGCAGTACTTC.